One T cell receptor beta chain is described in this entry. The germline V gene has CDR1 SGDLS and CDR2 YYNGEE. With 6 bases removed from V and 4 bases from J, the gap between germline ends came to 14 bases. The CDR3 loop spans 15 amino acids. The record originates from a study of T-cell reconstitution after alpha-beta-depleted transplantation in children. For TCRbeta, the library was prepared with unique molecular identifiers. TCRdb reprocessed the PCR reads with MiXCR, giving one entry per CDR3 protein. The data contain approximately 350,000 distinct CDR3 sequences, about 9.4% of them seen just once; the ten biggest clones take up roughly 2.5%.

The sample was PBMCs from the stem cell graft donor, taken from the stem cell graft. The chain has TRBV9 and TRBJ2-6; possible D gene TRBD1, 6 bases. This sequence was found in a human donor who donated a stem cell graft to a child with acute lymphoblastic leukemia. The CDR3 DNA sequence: TGTGCCAGCACCCACAGGGTCTCCGGGGCCAACGTCCTGACTTTC. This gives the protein CASTHRVSGANVLTF.